One sample yielded the 12 T cell receptor beta chains listed below, sequenced in a study of blood T cell repertoires in COVID-19. Data came from immunoSEQ multiplex PCR; TCRdb stores just in-frame clones and leaves some out. The sample shows 250,000 to 300,000 clones, roughly 91% of them seen only once. Sequencing input: PBMCs or T cells enriched from blood (not recorded which). The receptors originated from a man aged 40-50 years who had recovered from COVID-19.

J is TRBJ1-2 and V is TRBV19; no reliable D call. The germline V gene has CDR1 LNHDA and CDR2 SQIVND (reference sequence). There are 15 residues in the CDR3. Trimming left V 5 bases short and J 3 bases short, with 16 bases between. The CDR3 protein is CASSSPTYAHYGYTF. CDR3 coding DNA: TGTGCCAGTAGTTCTCCGACATACGCGCACTATGGCTACACCTTC. The variable domain in full, completed from reference TRBV19 and TRBJ1-2, reads DGGITQSPKYLFRKEGQNVTLSCEQNLNHDAMYWYRQDPGQGLRLIYYSQIVNDFQKGDIAEGYSVSREKKESFPLTVTSAQKNPTAFYLCASSSPTYAHYGYTFGSGTRLTVV.

The chain employs TRBV4-3 and TRBJ1-5; D gene unclear. The CDR3 extends over 13 amino acids. Germline CDR1 is LGHNA and CDR2 is YSLEER. Trimming shortened V by 4 bases and J by 3 bases, and 7 bases separated the two germline ends. This CDR3 is CASSPRHNQPQHF. In nucleotides, the CDR3 is TGCGCCAGCAGCCCGAGACACAATCAGCCCCAGCATTTT.

This clone has a handful of counts. The chain combines TRBV12-5 with TRBJ1-1; 8 positions agree with TRBD1. CDR1 LGHNT and CDR2 FRNRAP come from the germline V gene. CDR3 length: 17 amino acids. V dropped 1 base and J dropped 1; count of bases not matched to a gene: 8. In DNA, the CDR3 is TGTGCTAGTGGTTTGGACAACACCGGGACAGGGAACACTGAAGCTTTCTTT. Protein product: CASGLDNTGTGNTEAFF.

The chain couples TRBV9 to TRBJ1-4, with TRBD1 matching over 8 bases. The germline V gene has CDR1 SGDLS and CDR2 YYNGEE. CDR3 length equals 14 residues. J gave up 7 bases and V 3 bases, and 5 bases lay outside the gene matches. The CDR3 reads CASSGPGGFEKLFF. The CDR3 coding sequence is TGTGCCAGCAGCGGGCCAGGGGGCTTTGAAAAACTGTTTTTT.

The chain joins TRBV7-9 to TRBJ2-7; the match to TRBD2 covers 9 bases. The CDR3 sequence is 15 residues long. Germline V gene sequence: CDR1 SEHNR, CDR2 FQNEAQ (reference sequence). With 5 bases clipped from V and 3 bases from J, the junction kept 8 bases outside the gene matches. The CDR3 loop reads CASSTTSGQNYEQYF. CDR3 nucleotide sequence: TGTGCCAGCAGCACGACTAGCGGACAAAACTACGAGCAGTACTTC.

J is TRBJ2-1 and V is TRBV20-1, with D possibly TRBD2 on 6 matching bases. The germline V gene has CDR1 DFQATT and CDR2 SNEGSKA (reference sequence). CDR3 size: 11 residues. Trimming stripped 7 bases from V and 7 bases from J, with 11 bases between. CDR3 DNA: TGCAGTGAAGGGACTCGAAATGAGCAGTTCTTC. Translated, it gives CSEGTRNEQFF.

This chain connects TRBV4-1 to TRBJ2-7; 16 bases are a match to TRBD2. Germline trimming cut 0 bases from V and 7 bases from J; bases unmatched to any gene: 12. CDR1 and CDR2 (germline): MGHRA, YSYEKL. The CDR3 runs to 19 residues. The CDR3 reads CASSQEAGLAGGPTVEQYF. As DNA, the CDR3 is TGCGCCAGCAGCCAAGAAGCGGGACTAGCGGGGGGGCCGACGGTTGAGCAGTACTTC.

The chain carries TRBV18 and TRBJ2-2; D call uncertain. Germline V gives CDR1 KGHSH, CDR2 LQKENI. The CDR3 runs 15 residues. Trimming pared 2 bases from V and 1 base from J, leaving 8 bases between. The CDR3 nucleotides read TGTGCCAGCTCACCAAGAGCAGGGAACACCGGGGAGCTGTTTTTT. Translating it yields CASSPRAGNTGELFF.

This clone appeared a single time. This sequence joins TRBV19 and TRBJ2-1; 12 bases are a match to TRBD2. V shed 4 bases, J shed 4 bases, and the junction held 20 bases outside the gene matches. The CDR3 is 21 residues long. Germline lookup yields CDR1 LNHDA and CDR2 SQIVND (reference sequence). CDR3 residues: CASSNLPGVASGRGAYNEQFF. The CDR3 bases are TGTGCCAGTAGTAACCTACCAGGGGTCGCTAGCGGGAGGGGGGCTTACAATGAGCAGTTCTTC.

Note on this clone: This CDR3 is also generated by other DNA sequences in the sample. V usage is TRBV19 and J usage is TRBJ1-4; no clear D gene. Trimming stripped 3 bases from V and 0 bases from J, with 5 bases between. Germline CDR1 is LNHDA and CDR2 is SQIVND (reference sequence). The CDR3 runs 14 residues. Here the CDR3 DNA reads TGTGCCAGTAGTATCTCGGCAACTAATGAAAAACTGTTTTTT. Its protein is CASSISATNEKLFF. Looking up the rest from reference TRBV19 and TRBJ1-4 gives the full variable domain: DGGITQSPKYLFRKEGQNVTLSCEQNLNHDAMYWYRQDPGQGLRLIYYSQIVNDFQKGDIAEGYSVSREKKESFPLTVTSAQKNPTAFYLCASSISATNEKLFFGSGTQLSVL.

This chain connects TRBV7-9 to TRBJ2-7; 11 positions match TRBD2. V gave up 5 bases and J gave up 3 bases; unmatched junction bases: 9. The germline CDR1 and CDR2 sequences are SEHNR and FQNEAQ (reference sequence). CDR3 length: 16 residues. The CDR3 spells CASSAYPGLADYEQYF. In DNA, the CDR3 is TGTGCCAGCAGCGCGTACCCGGGACTAGCGGACTACGAGCAGTACTTC.

The genes are TRBV5-4 and TRBJ1-1, with TRBD1 matching 7 bases. Germline V gives CDR1 SGHNT, CDR2 YYREEE (reference sequence). The CDR3 has 13 amino acids. The junction had 8 bases not matched to a gene; V was cut back by 2 bases and J by 10 bases. The CDR3 DNA reads TGTGCCAGCAGCTTTAGTGGGACAGCGCGAGCTTTCTTT. It is translated as CASSFSGTARAFF.